The 32 T cell receptor beta chains below were found in one sample sequenced in a study of cytomegalovirus exposure and HLA in healthy donors (dated by TCRdb to 2017 to 2019). The library came from the immunoSEQ multiplex PCR assay. A mixture of 60 forward primers for TCR Vbeta segments and 13 reverse primers for TCR Jbeta segments was used in the multiplex PCR. TCRdb stores this immuneACCESS table with in-frame sequences only. Part of the clones is absent; in the studies checked, under half of the shortfall reflects unresolved V genes, and no reason is known for the rest. The sample table contains 110,000 to 150,000 clones; only one count was recorded for around four fifths of them. The ten largest clones add up to less than 2.5% of the sample. Sequencing used PBMCs. The receptors shown here come from a boy aged 2-15 years in good health and CMV-seronegative.

The chain recombines TRBV5-1 with TRBJ2-7; possible D gene TRBD1, 7 bases. Germline values: CDR1 SGHRS, CDR2 YFSETQ. The CDR3 is 14 amino acids. Trimming cost V 4 bases and J 2 bases, with 13 bases left between them. This chain's CDR3 is CASSPEGTAYEQYF. The CDR3 DNA reads TGCGCCAGCAGCCCGGAGGGGACAGCCTACGAGCAGTACTTC.

The chain joins TRBV4-3 to TRBJ1-6; 7 bases match TRBD1. The CDR3 is 18 residues long. The germline gives CDR1 LGHNA, CDR2 YSLEER. Losses at the gene ends were 0 bases for V and 2 bases for J; bases not matched to a gene: 7. In nucleotides, the CDR3 is TGCGCCAGCAGCCAAGATACCTCCGGACAGGCCTATAATTCACCCCTCCACTTT. Residues: CASSQDTSGQAYNSPLHF.

The chain employs TRBV7-9 and TRBJ2-5, with D unclear. The CDR3 covers 16 residues. The V end lost 4 bases, the J end lost 1 base, and 16 bases lay between the germline ends. Germline assignment: CDR1 SEHNR and CDR2 FQNEAQ (reference sequence). The DNA of the CDR3 is TGTGCCAGCAGCTCCCCCACGGCGGTTGCCCAAGAGACCCAGTACTTC. The encoded protein is CASSSPTAVAQETQYF. The whole variable domain, filled in from reference TRBV7-9 and TRBJ2-5, reads DTGVSQNPRHKITKRGQNVTFRCDPISEHNRLYWYRQTLGQGPEFLTYFQNEAQLEKSRLLSDRFSAERPKGSFSTLEIQRTEQGDSAMYLCASSSPTAVAQETQYFGPGTRLLVL.

This chain uses TRBV29-1 with TRBJ1-2; 7 bases line up with TRBD1. Unmatched junction bases numbered 18, after V lost 5 bases and J lost 6 bases. This CDR3 is built from 16 residues. Germline CDR1 SQVTM, CDR2 ANQGSEA. The CDR3 bases are TGCAGCGTTAGGGGGGACAGACCGCATGGGGTTCATGGCTACACCTTC. Translation: CSVRGDRPHGVHGYTF.

The rearrangement links TRBV29-1 to TRBJ2-1; D might be TRBD2 (5 bases). V dropped 7 bases and J dropped 0 bases, with 22 bases sitting between them. The germline V gene encodes CDR1 SQVTM and CDR2 ANQGSEA. This CDR3 is 17 amino acids long. The DNA of the CDR3 is TGCAGCGCCAGGACTCCGTCGAGAATACGCTCCTACAATGAGCAGTTCTTC. This codes for CSARTPSRIRSYNEQFF.

V is TRBV25-1 and J is TRBJ1-5, with D perhaps TRBD1 (5 bases). Germline V gene data show CDR1 as MGHDK and CDR2 as SYGVNS. V was cut by 7 bases and J by 4 bases, with 14 bases left in between. The CDR3 runs to 14 residues. The CDR3 coding sequence is TGTGCCAGCACCTCCAGGGAAGGGAATCAGCCCCAGCATTTT. Residues: CASTSREGNQPQHF. The full variable domain, rest sourced from reference TRBV25-1 and TRBJ1-5, is EADIYQTPRYLVIGTGKKITLECSQTMGHDKMYWYQQDPGMELHLIHYSYGVNSTEKGDLSSESTVSRIRTEHFPLTLESARPSHTSQYLCASTSREGNQPQHFGDGTRLSIL.

This chain links TRBV10-3 with TRBJ2-2; D possibly corresponds to TRBD2 (5 bases). V was shortened by 7 bases and J by 3 bases, with 12 bases between the two germline ends. From germline, CDR1 is ENHRY and CDR2 SYGVKD. The CDR3 extends over 14 amino acids. Written as DNA, the CDR3 is TGTGCCATCAACGGTCTAGCCGACACCGGGGAGCTGTTTTTT. This encodes CAINGLADTGELFF.

A remark on this clone: At one end the junction does not follow the germline gene, possibly because of a read error. The rearrangement joins TRBV28 to TRBJ2-7, with a tentative D call TRBD1 (8 bases). Germline values: CDR1 MDHEN, CDR2 SYDVKM. There are 13 residues in the CDR3. CDR3 nucleotides: TGTGCCAGCAGTTTCCAAGACAGGGGACTAAGCGACTTC. This codes for CASSFQDRGLSDF.

This rearrangement joins TRBV6-5 to TRBJ2-1, with TRBD1 matching 8 bases. Trimming cost V 2 bases and J 6 bases; bases outside gene matches: 9. CDR1 MNHEY and CDR2 SVGAGI come from the germline V gene. This CDR3 region has 16 residues. CDR3 loop: CASSYRRQGKRNEQFF. CDR3 sequence (DNA): TGTGCCAGCAGTTACCGACGACAGGGGAAGCGCAATGAGCAGTTCTTC.

The chain's CDR3 is CASSYSVGTGNTEAFF. CDR3 nucleotide sequence: TGTGCCAGCAGTTACTCAGTAGGGACAGGGAACACTGAAGCTTTCTTT. The chain links TRBV6-5 to TRBJ1-1, with 8 bases matching TRBD1. Trimming at V came to 0 bases and at J to 1 base, leaving 4 bases not matched to a gene. CDR1 and CDR2 (germline): MNHEY, SVGAGI. CDR3 length: 16 amino acids.

The V and J genes are TRBV12-5 and TRBJ1-5; 9 bases map to TRBD1. Trimming removed 9 bases from V and 5 bases from J; junction bases left unmatched: 8. The CDR3 sequence is 14 residues long. Germline CDR1 is LGHNT and CDR2 is FRNRAP. The CDR3 DNA reads as TGTGCTAGCGTACCGGGACAGGGATATCAGCCCCAGCATTTT. Its translation: CASVPGQGYQPQHF.

A remark on this clone: A far larger clone is one nucleotide away, so this likely arose from a read error. This sequence joins TRBV4-2 and TRBJ2-7; 10 bases line up with TRBD1. The CDR3 has 15 residues. Germline V gene lookup returns CDR1 LGHNA and CDR2 YNFKEQ. The CDR3 spells CASSPGQGISYEQSF. The CDR3 DNA reads as TGTGCCAGCAGCCCGGGACAGGGGATCTCCTACGAGCAGTCCTTC.

The chain recombines TRBV15 with TRBJ2-7; 7 bases are shared with TRBD1. CDR1 and CDR2 (germline): LNHNV, YYDKDF (reference sequence). The CDR3 runs to 15 residues. V lost 5 bases to trimming and J lost 3 bases; unmatched junction nucleotides: 10. CDR3 protein: CATSGSGQAVYEQYF. The CDR3 DNA reads as TGTGCCACCAGCGGATCAGGACAGGCAGTCTACGAGCAGTACTTC. The whole variable domain, filled in from reference TRBV15 and TRBJ2-7, reads DAMVIQNPRYQVTQFGKPVTLSCSQTLNHNVMYWYQQKSSQAPKLLFHYYDKDFNNEADTPDNFQSRRPNTSFCFLDIRSPGLGDTAMYLCATSGSGQAVYEQYFGPGTRLTVT.

For the CDR3, the DNA is TGTGCCAGCAGCTTAAGGGACCTAGCGTCCTACAATGAGCAGTTCTTC. It codes for CASSLRDLASYNEQFF. This rearrangement joins TRBV7-3 to TRBJ2-1; weak D call: TRBD2 (6 bases). Germline CDR1 and CDR2: SGHTA and FQGTGA. The ends were cut back, 1 base at V and 1 base at J, with 11 bases in the middle. The CDR3 has 16 amino acids.

This clone was found a few times. The chain combines TRBV5-4 with TRBJ2-2, with 7 nucleotides matching TRBD1. The CDR3 contains 18 residues. The germline V gene has CDR1 SGHNT and CDR2 YYREEE (reference sequence). V was clipped by 4 bases and J by 4 bases; unmatched bases: 16. DNA for the CDR3: TGTGCCAGCAGCGAAGGACAGGAGGTTCGAGTCGGCACCGGGGAGCTGTTTTTT. This sequence encodes CASSEGQEVRVGTGELFF.

The genes are TRBV6-1 and TRBJ2-7; no firm D call. The germline V gene encodes CDR1 MNHNS and CDR2 SASEGT. V was shortened by 2 bases and J by 0 bases, with 11 bases between the two germline ends. CDR3 length equals 15 residues. The CDR3 nucleotides are TGTGCCAGCAGTGAAATGGCGGCCAGCTCCTACGAGCAGTACTTC. It yields the protein CASSEMAASSYEQYF.

This sequence joins TRBV7-2 and TRBJ2-3; D is ambiguous. Trimming pared 6 bases from V and 1 base from J, leaving 11 bases between. The CDR3 spans 14 residues. Germline-derived CDR1 and CDR2 are SGHTA and FQGNSA. The CDR3 DNA reads TGTGCCAGCAGGGGTGATCTAGGCACAGATACGCAGTATTTT. Translation gives CASRGDLGTDTQYF.

CDR3 amino acids: CASSIGLGGARMNTEAFF. The CDR3, as DNA: TGTGCCAGTAGTATTGGTCTAGGCGGGGCCCGCATGAACACTGAAGCTTTCTTT. This chain links TRBV19 with TRBJ1-1; possible D gene TRBD1, 5 bases. The CDR3 sequence is 18 residues long. Germline V CDR1 and CDR2: LNHDA, SQIVND (reference sequence). V was shortened by 3 bases and J by 0 bases, with 20 bases between the two germline ends.

The chain joins TRBV7-2 to TRBJ2-1; D call uncertain. CDR1 SGHTA and CDR2 FQGNSA come from the germline V gene. CDR3 length: 14 residues. Trimming took 3 bases from V and 9 from J, leaving 15 bases between them. The CDR3 region has the DNA TGTGCCAGCAGCTTTTTTGGCTCGTTAAGTGAGCAGTTCTTC. As protein: CASSFFGSLSEQFF. Together with reference TRBV7-2 and TRBJ2-1, the CDR3 gives the full variable domain: GAGVSQSPSNKVTEKGKDVELRCDPISGHTALYWYRQSLGQGLEFLIYFQGNSAPDKSGLPSDRFSAERTGGSVSTLTIQRTQQEDSAVYLCASSFFGSLSEQFFGPGTRLTVL.

A remark on this clone: At the DNA level, this CDR3 is encoded by other sequences in the same sample as well. V is TRBV7-3 and J is TRBJ1-1; no reliable D call. Germline V CDR1 and CDR2: SGHTA, FQGTGA. This CDR3 comprises 13 residues. Trimming removed 2 bases at V and 4 bases at J, with 8 bases between. CDR3 bases: TGTGCCAGCAGCTTATCGGGTATCACTGAAGCTTTCTTT. Its protein product is CASSLSGITEAFF.

This sequence joins TRBV7-2 and TRBJ2-5, with D possibly matching TRBD2 (6 bases). V gave up 4 bases and J gave up 2 bases, with 20 bases separating them. The CDR3 extends over 17 amino acids. Germline assignment: CDR1 SGHTA and CDR2 FQGNSA. CDR3 in DNA: TGTGCCAGCAGCTCCTCTGGCGGGGCTACGGGTCAAGAGACCCAGTACTTC. Its translation: CASSSSGGATGQETQYF.

The gene calls are TRBV7-2 and TRBJ2-2; 15 nucleotides align to TRBD2. The CDR3 sequence is 18 residues long. V shed 4 bases and J 1 base; nucleotides not matched to a gene: 4. Looked up from germline, CDR1 is SGHTA and CDR2 is FQGNSA. This CDR3 reads CASSYPGLAGGNTGELFF. CDR3 nucleotide sequence: TGTGCCAGCAGCTACCCGGGACTAGCGGGAGGGAACACCGGGGAGCTGTTTTTT.

The chain has TRBV10-3 and TRBJ1-6; weak D call: TRBD1 (6 bases). CDR3 length equals 14 residues. Looked up from germline, CDR1 is ENHRY and CDR2 is SYGVKD. V was cut by 6 bases and J by 7 bases, with 13 bases left in between. The chain's CDR3 is CAIRRGGQNSPLHF. CDR3 coding DNA: TGTGCCATCAGGAGAGGGGGTCAGAATTCACCCCTCCACTTT.

The chain uses TRBV6-1 and TRBJ1-2; D might be TRBD1 (5 bases). The CDR3 totals 10 residues. CDR1 is MNHNS and CDR2 is SASEGT in the germline V gene. Between the trimmed V and J ends, which lost 6 bases and 12 bases, there was a span of 11 bases. CDR3 coding DNA: TGTGCCAGCAGCCCCGCGGGGCACACCTTC. Encoded protein: CASSPAGHTF.

The CDR3 reads CASSQDQASNQPQHF. CDR3 nucleotides: TGTGCCAGCAGCCAAGATCAGGCAAGCAATCAGCCCCAGCATTTT. This chain uses TRBV4-2 with TRBJ1-5; D gene uncertain. This CDR3 comprises 15 residues. V lost 0 bases to trimming and J lost 1 base, with 7 bases between them. CDR1 and CDR2 from the germline V gene are LGHNA and YNFKEQ.

The CDR3 protein is CASSFGQGGTYGYTF. CDR3 sequence (DNA): TGTGCCAGCAGCTTCGGACAGGGGGGGACGTATGGCTACACCTTC. The rearrangement joins TRBV7-9 to TRBJ1-2, with 10 bases fitting TRBD1. Germline CDR1 reads SEHNR; CDR2 reads FQNEAQ (reference sequence). Unmatched junction bases numbered 6, after V lost 3 bases and J lost 5 bases. This CDR3 comprises 15 residues.

The CDR3 DNA follows: TGTGCCAGCAGCGGACACGCCAGGGAAAGCGAGCAGTACTTC. Protein product: CASSGHARESEQYF. This sequence joins TRBV9 and TRBJ2-7; TRBD1 might be the D (5 bases). Trimming cost V 3 bases and J 6 bases, with 16 bases left between them. Looked up from germline, CDR1 is SGDLS and CDR2 is YYNGEE. The CDR3 extends over 14 amino acids.

The genes are TRBV27 and TRBJ2-1; 12 bases match TRBD2. The CDR3 covers 14 residues. The germline gives CDR1 MNHEY, CDR2 SMNVEV (reference sequence). The J segment lost 9 bases and the V segment lost 6 bases, leaving 6 bases of the junction unmatched. The CDR3 protein is CASRRLAGEIEQFF. CDR3 nucleotide sequence: TGTGCCAGCAGACGACTAGCGGGAGAGATTGAGCAGTTCTTC.

The V call is TRBV9, the J call TRBJ2-2; tentative D call: TRBD2 (5 bases). Trimming left V 2 bases short and J 1 base short, with 15 bases between. This CDR3 spans 17 amino acids. CDR1 and CDR2 (germline): SGDLS, YYNGEE. The CDR3 DNA follows: TGTGCCAGCAGCGTTGACCCTAGTCGGGGGAACACCGGGGAGCTGTTTTTT. Translated, it gives CASSVDPSRGNTGELFF.

The V call is TRBV20-1, the J call TRBJ1-4, with D unclear. From germline, CDR1 is DFQATT and CDR2 SNEGSKA (reference sequence). The CDR3 is made up of 10 amino acids. Between the trimmed V and J ends, which lost 3 bases and 15 bases, there was a span of 11 bases. CDR3 nucleotide sequence: TGCAGTGCTAGCGGGGTAAGGGTGTTTTTT. Translating gives CSASGVRVFF.

This sequence joins TRBV2 and TRBJ2-2, with 7 bases matching TRBD1. The germline CDR1 and CDR2 sequences are SNHLY and FYNNEI. Germline trimming cut 5 bases from V and 2 bases from J; bases unmatched to any gene: 5. The CDR3 has 15 residues. CDR3 DNA sequence: TGTGCCAGCAGTTACAGGGGTGGTAACACCGGGGAGCTGTTTTTT. It codes for CASSYRGGNTGELFF.

The chain combines TRBV6-6 with TRBJ1-2; a weak D match, TRBD1 (5 bases). The V gene's germline CDR1 is MNHNY and CDR2 SVGAGI (reference sequence). This CDR3 has 14 residues. Trimming stripped 6 bases from V and 5 bases from J, with 16 bases between. In DNA, the CDR3 is TGTGCCAGCAGCCTAGAACAGGCGACGTATGGCTACACCTTC. This gives the protein CASSLEQATYGYTF.